One sample yielded the 19 T cell receptor beta chains listed below, sequenced in a study of high-grade serous ovarian cancer treatment subgroups. The method was immunoSEQ multiplex PCR; TCRdb's version includes in-frame clones alone and lacks a portion of them. The sample lists around 8,800 clones, 75% to 90% occurring once. The tumor samples were collected prior to definitive surgery or chemotherapy. Sequences were obtained from tumor tissue. Receptor source: a human donor with high-grade serous ovarian cancer.

V gene TRBV29-1 combines with J gene TRBJ2-3; D is perhaps TRBD2 (5 bases). Germline V gene sequence: CDR1 SQVTM, CDR2 ANQGSEA. Trimming stripped 3 bases from V and 5 bases from J, with 9 bases between. The CDR3 contains 12 residues. CDR3 coding DNA: TGCAGCGTTGATACTGCGGGAGATACGCAGTATTTT. Translated, it gives CSVDTAGDTQYF.

This chain uses TRBV9 with TRBJ2-7; 10 positions match TRBD1. Germline values: CDR1 SGDLS, CDR2 YYNGEE. The ends lost 4 bases at V and 5 bases at J; junction bases unmatched: 9. This CDR3 spans 15 amino acids. As DNA, the CDR3 is TGTGCCAGCAGCCCCCAAGGGACAGGGGTCGACGAGCAGTACTTC. This codes for CASSPQGTGVDEQYF.

The chain recombines TRBV2 with TRBJ1-4, with a weak D call TRBD1 (5 bases). The ends were cut back, 7 bases at V and 4 bases at J, with 13 bases in the middle. Germline V CDR1 and CDR2: SNHLY, FYNNEI. The CDR3 has 14 residues. The CDR3 loop is CASNPDSDNEKLFF. DNA of the CDR3: TGTGCCAGCAATCCTGACAGCGATAATGAAAAACTGTTTTTT.

The chain has TRBV5-1 and TRBJ1-3, with 7 positions matching TRBD1. V was pared by 1 base and J by 2 bases, with 0 bases of the junction left unmatched. Per germline, CDR1 SGHRS and CDR2 YFSETQ. The CDR3 contains 14 residues. The DNA for the CDR3 is TGCGCCAGCAGCTTGACAGGGGCTGGAAACACCATATATTTT. Encoded protein: CASSLTGAGNTIYF.

The gene calls are TRBV28 and TRBJ1-1; D remains unclear. CDR3 length: 11 residues. V was shortened by 2 bases and J by 8 bases, with 6 bases between the two germline ends. Germline values: CDR1 MDHEN, CDR2 SYDVKM. CDR3 DNA: TGTGCCAGCAGTTTAATCGCCGAAGCTTTCTTT. Translated: CASSLIAEAFF.

This chain links TRBV9 with TRBJ2-2, with D possibly TRBD1 on 5 matching bases. Trimming cost V 4 bases and J 5 bases, with 15 bases left between them. CDR1 and CDR2 from the germline V gene are SGDLS and YYNGEE. The CDR3 covers 15 residues. CDR3 sequence (DNA): TGTGCCAGCAGCCCCTGGACAAGGACGACCGGGGAGCTGTTTTTT. The encoded protein is CASSPWTRTTGELFF. Supplemented by reference TRBV9 and TRBJ2-2, the full variable domain reads DSGVTQTPKHLITATGQRVTLRCSPRSGDLSVYWYQQSLDQGLQFLIQYYNGEERAKGNILERFSAQQFPDLHSELNLSSLELGDSALYFCASSPWTRTTGELFFGEGSRLTVL.

V gene TRBV7-9 combines with J gene TRBJ1-5, with D unresolved. The ends were cut back, 3 bases at V and 5 bases at J, with 5 bases in the middle. The CDR3 extends over 12 amino acids. The germline CDR1 and CDR2 sequences are SEHNR and FQNEAQ (reference sequence). This CDR3 is CASSLQDQPQHF. The CDR3 DNA sequence: TGTGCCAGCAGCTTGCAGGATCAGCCCCAGCATTTT.

The genes are TRBV4-3 and TRBJ1-3; 9 bases match TRBD1. J was trimmed by 2 bases and V by 4 bases; bases with no gene match: 6. The germline CDR1 and CDR2 sequences are LGHNA and YSLEER. The CDR3 covers 16 residues. The CDR3 here is CASSPRDRETGNTIYF. CDR3 in DNA: TGCGCCAGCAGCCCCCGGGACAGGGAGACTGGAAACACCATATATTTT.

The rearrangement uses TRBV4-3 and TRBJ2-1; 10 bases are a match to TRBD2. From germline, CDR1 is LGHNA and CDR2 YSLEER. V shed 0 bases, J shed 8 bases, and the junction held 7 bases outside the gene matches. The CDR3 totals 16 residues. DNA of the CDR3: TGCGCCAGCAGCCAAGATTTGTCTAGCGGGAGTTATGAGCAGTTCTTC. It translates to CASSQDLSSGSYEQFF.

The rearrangement uses TRBV15 and TRBJ2-1, with D maybe TRBD2 (6 bases). Germline CDR1 is LNHNV and CDR2 is YYDKDF (reference sequence). The CDR3 extends over 18 amino acids. Trimming removed 0 bases from V and 0 bases from J, with 15 bases in between. The CDR3 sequence: CATSRDSGGWSSYNEQFF. DNA for the CDR3: TGTGCCACCAGCAGAGATAGCGGCGGGTGGAGCTCCTACAATGAGCAGTTCTTC. Full variable domain (outside the CDR3, taken from reference TRBV15 and TRBJ2-1): DAMVIQNPRYQVTQFGKPVTLSCSQTLNHNVMYWYQQKSSQAPKLLFHYYDKDFNNEADTPDNFQSRRPNTSFCFLDIRSPGLGDTAMYLCATSRDSGGWSSYNEQFFGPGTRLTVL.

The chain uses TRBV23-1 and TRBJ2-1; no reliable D call. TRBV23-1 is sorted into the ORF group, with uncertain function. The ends were cut back, 4 bases at V and 0 bases at J, with 7 bases in the middle. This CDR3 contains 14 residues. The DNA for the CDR3 is TGCGCCAGCAGTCGAAGGGACTCCTACAATGAGCAGTTCTTC. Amino acid sequence: CASSRRDSYNEQFF.

In its sample, this clone was seen once. Germline is not matched at one junction end, which may reflect a read error. The chain is built from TRBV9 and TRBJ1-1, with a weak D call TRBD1 (5 bases). From germline, CDR1 is SGDLS and CDR2 YYNGEE. CDR3 size: 13 residues. The chain's CDR3 is CASSAGTGDEALF. DNA of the CDR3: TGTGCCAGCAGCGCTGGAACAGGAGATGAAGCTTTATTT.

The chain recombines TRBV2 with TRBJ2-5, with D hard to call. The CDR3 runs to 13 residues. The germline V gene has CDR1 SNHLY and CDR2 FYNNEI. V lost 7 bases, J lost 5 bases, and 14 bases lay in between. The CDR3 nucleotides read TGTGCCAGCACTTATCTATATGTCGAGACCCAGTACTTC. It encodes CASTYLYVETQYF.

The chain employs TRBV18 and TRBJ2-2; TRBD1 matches at 7 bases. V lost 3 bases, J lost 3 bases, and 4 bases stayed unmatched. This CDR3 has 15 residues. Germline CDR1 is KGHSH and CDR2 is LQKENI. The CDR3 is CASSPGDSYTGELFF. The DNA for the CDR3 is TGTGCCAGCTCACCTGGGGACAGCTACACCGGGGAGCTGTTTTTT.

The chain joins TRBV5-1 to TRBJ2-3; 13 nucleotides line up with TRBD2. Germline V gives CDR1 SGHRS, CDR2 YFSETQ. The CDR3 spans 16 residues. With 3 bases clipped from V and 1 base from J, the junction kept 2 bases outside the gene matches. As DNA, the CDR3 is TGCGCCAGCAGCTCAACTAGCGGGGGGGGCACAGATACGCAGTATTTT. This encodes CASSSTSGGGTDTQYF.

This chain connects TRBV9 to TRBJ1-3; D is undetermined. This CDR3 is built from 15 residues. CDR1 is SGDLS and CDR2 is YYNGEE in the germline V gene. The V end lost 2 bases, the J end lost 2 bases, and 11 bases lay between the germline ends. CDR3 nucleotide sequence: TGTGCCAGCAGCGTTACATCTCAAGCTGGAAACACCATATATTTT. This translates into CASSVTSQAGNTIYF.

This clone is deemed medium-sized (0.01 to 0.1%). This chain links TRBV6-1 with TRBJ2-3; the match to TRBD2 covers 10 bases. The germline CDR1 and CDR2 sequences are MNHNS and SASEGT. The CDR3 runs 15 residues. The V and J ends lost 5 bases and 4 bases, in that order; junction bases with no gene match: 6. This chain's CDR3 is CASSTLAGEADTQYF. The CDR3 nucleotides are TGTGCCAGCAGTACCCTAGCGGGGGAGGCAGATACGCAGTATTTT.

This chain joins TRBV11-2 and TRBJ2-1; 10 nucleotides agree with TRBD2. The junction had 15 bases not matched to a gene; V was cut back by 5 bases and J by 8 bases. The CDR3 covers 17 residues. The germline CDR1 and CDR2 sequences are SGHAT and FQNNGV. CDR3 loop: CASSQGSQREGGYEQFF. The CDR3 coding sequence is TGTGCCAGCAGCCAGGGGAGCCAGCGGGAGGGGGGGTATGAGCAGTTCTTC.

The V and J genes are TRBV19 and TRBJ2-3; 15 bases are a match to TRBD2. The V segment lost 6 bases and the J segment 5 bases; nucleotides outside the gene matches: 6. The CDR3 runs 16 residues. The germline V gene encodes CDR1 LNHDA and CDR2 SQIVND (reference sequence). The CDR3 DNA sequence: TGTGCCAGTAGAGGGACTAGCGGGGGGCGGGTAGATACGCAGTATTTT. This gives the protein CASRGTSGGRVDTQYF.